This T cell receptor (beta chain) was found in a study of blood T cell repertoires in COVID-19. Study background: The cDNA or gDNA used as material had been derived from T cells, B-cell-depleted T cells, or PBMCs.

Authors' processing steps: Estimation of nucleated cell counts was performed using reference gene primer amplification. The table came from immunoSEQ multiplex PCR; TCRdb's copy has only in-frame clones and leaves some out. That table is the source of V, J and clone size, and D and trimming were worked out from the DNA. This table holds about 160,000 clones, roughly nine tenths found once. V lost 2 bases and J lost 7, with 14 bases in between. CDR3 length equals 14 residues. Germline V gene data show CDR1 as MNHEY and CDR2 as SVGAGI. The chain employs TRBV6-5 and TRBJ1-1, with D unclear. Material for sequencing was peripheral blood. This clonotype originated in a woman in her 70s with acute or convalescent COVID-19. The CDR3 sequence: CASSYRPPRNEAFF. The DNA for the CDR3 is TGTGCCAGCAGTTACCGCCCTCCTAGGAATGAAGCTTTCTTT.